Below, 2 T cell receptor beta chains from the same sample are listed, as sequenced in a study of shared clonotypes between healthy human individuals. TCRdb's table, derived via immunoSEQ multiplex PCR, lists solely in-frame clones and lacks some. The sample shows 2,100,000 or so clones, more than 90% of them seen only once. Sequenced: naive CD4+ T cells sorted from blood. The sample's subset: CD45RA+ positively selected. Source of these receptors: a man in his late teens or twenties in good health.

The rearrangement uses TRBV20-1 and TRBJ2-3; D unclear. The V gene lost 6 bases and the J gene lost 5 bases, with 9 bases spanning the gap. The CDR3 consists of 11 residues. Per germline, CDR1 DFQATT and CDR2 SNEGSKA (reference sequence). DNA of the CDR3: TGCAGTGCGCGGCTCAGAGATACGCAGTATTTT. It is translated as CSARLRDTQYF.

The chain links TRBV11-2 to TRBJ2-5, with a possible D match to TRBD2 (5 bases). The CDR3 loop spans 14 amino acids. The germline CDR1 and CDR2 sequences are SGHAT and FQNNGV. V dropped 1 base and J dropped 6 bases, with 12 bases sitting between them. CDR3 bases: TGTGCCAGCAGCTTAGGTCCTAGCCTGCAGACCCAGTACTTC. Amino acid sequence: CASSLGPSLQTQYF.